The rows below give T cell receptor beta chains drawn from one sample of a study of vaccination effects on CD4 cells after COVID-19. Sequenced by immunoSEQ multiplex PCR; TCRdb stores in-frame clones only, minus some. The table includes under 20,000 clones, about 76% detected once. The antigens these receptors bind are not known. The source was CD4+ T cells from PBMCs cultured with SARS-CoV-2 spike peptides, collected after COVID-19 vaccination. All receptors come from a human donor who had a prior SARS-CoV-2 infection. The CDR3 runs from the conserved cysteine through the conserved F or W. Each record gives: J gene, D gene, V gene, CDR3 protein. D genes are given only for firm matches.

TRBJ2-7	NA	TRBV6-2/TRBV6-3	CASSSRRSGGYLLMGEQYF
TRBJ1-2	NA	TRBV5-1	CASSLPRGPTRDGYTF
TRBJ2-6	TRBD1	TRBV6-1	CASSGRDSLSGANVLTF
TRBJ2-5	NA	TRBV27	CASWEGGRETQYF
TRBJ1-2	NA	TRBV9	CASSSAGDYTF
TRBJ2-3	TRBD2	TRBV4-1	CASSQEGLAGAHTDTQYF
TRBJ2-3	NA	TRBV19	CASSLGRTDTQYF
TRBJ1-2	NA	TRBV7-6	CASSLDGPVYGYTF
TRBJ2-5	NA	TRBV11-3	CASSPRAMTETQYF
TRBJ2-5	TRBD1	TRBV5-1	CASSRTGGGETQYF
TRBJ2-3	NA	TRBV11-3	CASSLSSGTDTQYF